The next 16 T cell receptor beta chains were all read from a single sample in a study of blood T cell repertoires in COVID-19. Clones were sequenced by immunoSEQ multiplex PCR, and TCRdb holds only the in-frame ones, with some missing. The sample yields fewer than 200,000 clones, more than 85% seen once. The sample consisted of PBMCs or T cells enriched from blood (not recorded which). Receptor source: a human donor with acute COVID-19. The donor label of this sample is uncertain.

The V call is TRBV29-1, the J call TRBJ2-2; 8 nucleotides align to TRBD2. Unmatched junction bases numbered 10, after V lost 6 bases and J lost 4 bases. Germline values: CDR1 SQVTM, CDR2 ANQGSEA. The CDR3 contains 15 residues. CDR3 region: CSVPGAGGVTGELFF. In nucleotides, the CDR3 is TGCAGCGTCCCGGGGGCGGGGGGAGTCACCGGGGAGCTGTTTTTT.

The chain combines TRBV9 with TRBJ1-3, with 9 bases fitting TRBD1. CDR3 length: 17 amino acids. Germline loops: CDR1 SGDLS, CDR2 YYNGEE. Trimming removed 0 bases from V and 1 base from J; junction bases left unmatched: 5. CDR3 amino acids: CASSVGQGTGSGNTIYF. The CDR3 nucleotides read TGTGCCAGCAGCGTAGGACAAGGGACAGGGTCTGGAAACACCATATATTTT.

The gene calls are TRBV5-1 and TRBJ2-6; D might be TRBD1 (5 bases). The CDR3 loop spans 14 amino acids. Germline assignment: CDR1 SGHRS and CDR2 YFSETQ. V dropped 4 bases and J dropped 2 bases, with 7 bases sitting between them. The CDR3 DNA is TGCGCCAGCAGCCCAGGGACTGGGGCCAACGTCCTGACTTTC. It encodes CASSPGTGANVLTF.

This clone occurred a few times. CDR3 bases: TGTGCCAGCAGCCAAGCGGGACAGGTCCACACTGAAGCTTTCTTT. Protein: CASSQAGQVHTEAFF. The chain has TRBV3-1 (or the pseudogene TRBV3-2) and TRBJ1-1; TRBD1 matches 8 bases. V was clipped by 1 base and J by 3 bases; unmatched bases: 4. CDR3 length equals 15 residues. CDR1 is LGHDT, CDR2 YNNKEL, per germline (reference sequence).

This clone appeared once. The chain has TRBV5-1 and TRBJ1-2; TRBD1 matches 8 bases. V trimming: 4 bases; J trimming: 0 bases; junction bases outside the gene matches: 5. Germline V CDR1 and CDR2: SGHRS, YFSETQ. CDR3 length equals 15 residues. CDR3 coding DNA: TGCGCCAGCAGCCCTACGACAGGGGCTAACTATGGCTACACCTTC. As protein: CASSPTTGANYGYTF.

The gene calls are TRBV5-1 and TRBJ2-7; 8 bases are shared with TRBD1. The CDR3 runs to 15 residues. Trimming at V came to 5 bases and at J to 0 bases, leaving 7 bases not matched to a gene. The germline CDR1 and CDR2 sequences are SGHRS and YFSETQ. The CDR3 region has the DNA TGCGCCAGCAGTACCGGGACAGGTCTCTCCTACGAGCAGTACTTC. Amino acids: CASSTGTGLSYEQYF.

This chain links TRBV10-1 with TRBJ2-1, with a possible D match to TRBD1 (5 bases). The CDR3 runs 16 residues. Germline V gene lookup returns CDR1 WNHNN and CDR2 SYGVQD (reference sequence). V lost 4 bases, J lost 0 bases, and 13 bases lay in between. The CDR3 DNA reads TGCGCCAGCAGTGGGGAAGGGGCCTACTCCTACAATGAGCAGTTCTTC. This sequence encodes CASSGEGAYSYNEQFF.

The chain employs TRBV13 and TRBJ1-2; D remains ambiguous. Germline V gives CDR1 PRHDT, CDR2 FYEKMQ (reference sequence). The CDR3 length is 12 residues. The ends were cut back, 7 bases at V and 2 bases at J, with 8 bases in the middle. The CDR3 bases are TGTGCCAGCACCCAACGGAACTATGGCTACACCTTC. Protein: CASTQRNYGYTF. Drawing the rest from reference TRBV13 and TRBJ1-2, the complete variable domain is AAGVIQSPRHLIKEKRETATLKCYPIPRHDTVYWYQQGPGQDPQFLISFYEKMQSDKGSIPDRFSAQQFSDYHSELNMSSLELGDSALYFCASTQRNYGYTFGSGTRLTVV.

The chain joins TRBV4-2 to TRBJ1-2, with 7 bases identical to TRBD1. The CDR3 loop spans 15 amino acids. Germline-derived CDR1 and CDR2 are LGHNA and YNFKEQ. Losses at the gene ends were 2 bases for V and 5 bases for J; bases not matched to a gene: 8. The CDR3 DNA is TGTGCCAGCAGCCAACTTGGGGACAGTCGTTATGGCTACACCTTC. Amino acids: CASSQLGDSRYGYTF.

The chain has TRBV3-1 (or the pseudogene TRBV3-2) and TRBJ2-7; perhaps TRBD2 as D (5 bases). Trimming stripped 1 base from V and 2 bases from J, with 6 bases between. CDR3 size: 13 residues. The germline V gene has CDR1 LGHDT and CDR2 YNNKEL (reference sequence). The CDR3 DNA sequence: TGTGCCAGCAGCCAAGGGGAGACCTACGAGCAGTACTTC. Its translation is CASSQGETYEQYF.

The V gene is TRBV4-2, the J gene TRBJ1-5, with D unresolved. The CDR3 sequence is 16 residues long. The V end was cut by 4 bases, the J end by 3 bases, with 16 bases between. The germline V gene encodes CDR1 LGHNA and CDR2 YNFKEQ. This CDR3 is CASSLNSAPPNQPQHF. CDR3 nucleotide sequence: TGTGCCAGCAGCCTTAATAGTGCGCCCCCCAATCAGCCCCAGCATTTT.

This clone was counted a few times. The chain recombines TRBV7-2 with TRBJ2-5, with D tentatively TRBD2 (6 bases). The CDR3 is 15 amino acids. The V gene's germline CDR1 is SGHTA and CDR2 FQGNSA. V was clipped by 2 bases and J by 13 bases, with 23 bases between them. CDR3 in DNA: TGTGCCAGCAGCTTACCCGGGGGTCTTGGGGAGATTAGGTACTTC. Translation gives CASSLPGGLGEIRYF.

J is TRBJ1-5 and V is TRBV19; tentatively, D is TRBD1 (6 bases). Trimming took off 5 bases at V and 7 bases at J, with 15 bases between the two ends. The germline CDR1 and CDR2 sequences are LNHDA and SQIVND (reference sequence). CDR3 size: 14 residues. The CDR3: CASSPTTGLQPQHF. The CDR3 coding sequence is TGTGCCAGTAGTCCAACTACAGGGTTACAGCCCCAGCATTTT.

This clone has a single count. The J gene is TRBJ2-7, the V gene TRBV11-2; 7 bases match TRBD1. The CDR3 spans 15 residues. J gave up 3 bases and V 5 bases, and 10 bases lay outside the gene matches. Germline CDR1 and CDR2: SGHAT and FQNNGV. The CDR3 reads CASSHYRGGNYEQYF. CDR3 DNA: TGTGCCAGCAGCCACTACCGAGGGGGCAACTACGAGCAGTACTTC.

The rearrangement joins TRBV21-1 to TRBJ1-5. TRBV21-1 is a recognized pseudogene. The CDR3 has 15 residues. In nucleotides, the CDR3 is TGTGCCAGCAGCAAAGCGCTCGGTGTTGGTCAGCCCCAGCATTTT. It translates to CASSKALGVGQPQHF.

The J gene is TRBJ1-3, the V gene TRBV18; 10 nucleotides align to TRBD1. From germline, CDR1 is KGHSH and CDR2 LQKENI. Germline trimming cut 3 bases from V and 2 bases from J; bases unmatched to any gene: 1. The CDR3 consists of 15 residues. The CDR3 is CASSPDRGPGNTIYF. CDR3 nucleotides: TGTGCCAGCTCACCCGACAGGGGGCCTGGAAACACCATATATTTT.